These 23 T cell receptor beta chains originate from one sample sequenced in a study of blood T cell repertoires in COVID-19. Measured with immunoSEQ multiplex PCR; TCRdb has only the in-frame clones, and not every one. The sample includes about 54,000 clones, 90% of them seen just once. Sequencing was done on a sample of peripheral blood. The receptors here all came from a woman in her thirties or forties with active COVID-19.

The genes are TRBV19 and TRBJ2-1; 10 nucleotides agree with TRBD2. CDR1 LNHDA and CDR2 SQIVND come from the germline V gene (reference sequence). The CDR3 sequence is 15 residues long. Losses at the gene ends were 4 bases for V and 6 bases for J; bases not matched to a gene: 6. The CDR3 DNA sequence: TGTGCCAGTAGTAGTGGGACTAGCGATCTCAATGAGCAGTTCTTC. Its translation is CASSSGTSDLNEQFF.

The V gene is TRBV6-2 or TRBV6-3, the J gene TRBJ1-6; TRBD1 might be the D (6 bases). Looked up from germline, CDR1 is MNHEY and CDR2 is SVGEGT. Trimming removed 4 bases from V and 7 bases from J, with 23 bases in between. The CDR3 has 18 residues. CDR3 in DNA: TGTGCCAGCAGTTCTCAGAAACGAACAGGGTTTATCAATTCACCCCTCCACTTT. Translating it yields CASSSQKRTGFINSPLHF.

This chain's CDR3 is CASSFSGDTDTQYF. CDR3 DNA: TGTGCCAGCAGCTTTTCCGGAGACACAGATACGCAGTATTTT. V and J are TRBV28 and TRBJ2-3, with D unclear. CDR1 and CDR2 (germline): MDHEN, SYDVKM. This CDR3 contains 14 residues. The V end was cut by 6 bases, the J end by 2 bases, with 12 bases between.

This clone was seen a single time. The gene calls are TRBV6-1 and TRBJ2-7; 9 positions match TRBD2. Germline trimming cut 2 bases from V and 2 bases from J; bases unmatched to any gene: 4. Germline assignment: CDR1 MNHNS and CDR2 SASEGT. This CDR3 is built from 15 residues. CDR3 sequence: CASSENLAGPYEQYF. For the CDR3, the DNA is TGTGCCAGCAGTGAAAATCTAGCGGGGCCCTACGAGCAGTACTTC.

The chain uses TRBV6-5 and TRBJ2-3, with 9 bases fitting TRBD2. J gave up 6 bases and V 5 bases, and 9 bases lay outside the gene matches. CDR1 and CDR2 from the germline V gene are MNHEY and SVGAGI. The CDR3 has 15 residues. The CDR3 bases are TGTGCCAGCAGTCAGCCAGCGGGGGGTCTGGATACGCAGTATTTT. As protein: CASSQPAGGLDTQYF.

The V call is TRBV9, the J call TRBJ2-7; 9 bases are a match to TRBD1. The germline CDR1 and CDR2 sequences are SGDLS and YYNGEE. This CDR3 region has 14 residues. V gave up 0 bases and J gave up 3 bases; unmatched junction bases: 1. The CDR3 DNA reads TGTGCCAGCAGCGTAGGACAGGGGGTCTACGAGCAGTACTTC. This encodes CASSVGQGVYEQYF.

The J gene is TRBJ1-5, the V gene TRBV7-9; 11 nucleotides line up with TRBD1. This CDR3 contains 16 residues. V shed 5 bases, J shed 5 bases, and the junction held 8 bases outside the gene matches. CDR1 is SEHNR, CDR2 FQNEAQ, per germline (reference sequence). The CDR3 reads CASSAGQGERYQPQHF. DNA of the CDR3: TGTGCCAGCAGCGCGGGACAGGGGGAGAGGTATCAGCCCCAGCATTTT.

The J gene is TRBJ2-1, the V gene TRBV5-1, with TRBD2 as a possible D gene (6 bases). There are 19 residues in the CDR3. Per germline, CDR1 SGHRS and CDR2 YFSETQ. V dropped 3 bases and J dropped 0 bases, with 22 bases sitting between them. The DNA of the CDR3 is TGCGCCAGCAGCTCGGTGGGGACTGCCCAAACGAGCTCCTACAATGAGCAGTTCTTC. Its translation is CASSSVGTAQTSSYNEQFF.

The V call is TRBV3-1 (or the pseudogene TRBV3-2), the J call TRBJ2-1, with 9 nucleotides matching TRBD2. The germline V gene has CDR1 LGHDT and CDR2 YNNKEL (reference sequence). With V trimmed by 0 bases and J by 5 bases, 8 bases remained unmatched. The CDR3 contains 17 residues. The CDR3 sequence is CASSQDGRGGHHNEQFF. The CDR3 coding sequence is TGTGCCAGCAGCCAAGATGGGCGGGGGGGCCACCACAATGAGCAGTTCTTC.

The rearrangement links TRBV5-1 to TRBJ2-1; the match to TRBD2 covers 10 bases. The junction had 9 bases not matched to a gene; V was cut back by 0 bases and J by 0 bases. The CDR3 is made up of 19 amino acids. Germline V gene sequence: CDR1 SGHRS, CDR2 YFSETQ. CDR3 sequence: CASSLEFPSGGYSYNEQFF. The CDR3 DNA is TGCGCCAGCAGCTTGGAATTTCCTAGCGGGGGTTACTCCTACAATGAGCAGTTCTTC.

The chain combines TRBV24-1 with TRBJ2-3; 8 nucleotides agree with TRBD2. The CDR3 length is 17 residues. Germline CDR1 KGHDR, CDR2 SFDVKD. J was trimmed by 1 base and V by 3 bases; bases with no gene match: 8. In DNA, the CDR3 is TGTGCCACCAGTGATCGGGGGGGTACAGCGGGCACAGATACGCAGTATTTT. Protein product: CATSDRGGTAGTDTQYF.

This chain links TRBV7-2 with TRBJ1-3; perhaps TRBD1 as D (5 bases). V gave up 4 bases and J gave up 8 bases, with 18 bases separating them. Germline V CDR1 and CDR2: SGHTA, FQGNSA. The length of the CDR3 is 15 residues. The CDR3 is CASSSAGYIGDTIYF. Written as DNA, the CDR3 is TGTGCCAGCAGCTCCGCAGGGTATATCGGAGACACCATATATTTT.

This clone appeared once. The rearrangement links TRBV6-2 or TRBV6-3 to TRBJ1-6; maybe TRBD1 (6 bases). Germline V lookup: CDR1 MNHEY, CDR2 SVGEGT. The CDR3 is made up of 17 amino acids. With 4 bases removed from V and 7 bases from J, the gap between germline ends came to 20 bases. CDR3 coding DNA: TGTGCCAGCAGTTCCAACCTCGGGGGGCGCGCGAATTCACCCCTCCACTTT. Amino acids: CASSSNLGGRANSPLHF.

In nucleotides, the CDR3 is TGTGCCAGCTCACCAAGCGGGGGAACCTACAATGAGCAGTTCTTC. Protein: CASSPSGGTYNEQFF. V usage is TRBV18 and J usage is TRBJ2-1; TRBD2 agrees at 8 bases. Germline values: CDR1 KGHSH, CDR2 LQKENI. The V segment lost 2 bases and the J segment 2 bases; nucleotides outside the gene matches: 2. This CDR3 is built from 15 residues.

The CDR3 is CASGLVLTRDGTEAFF. For the CDR3, the DNA is TGTGCTAGTGGTTTGGTACTGACCAGGGATGGCACTGAAGCTTTCTTT. The chain carries TRBV12-5 and TRBJ1-1; weak D call: TRBD1 (5 bases). V was trimmed by 0 bases and J by 4 bases, leaving 15 bases between them. CDR3 length equals 16 residues. Germline values: CDR1 LGHNT, CDR2 FRNRAP.

V and J are TRBV5-4 and TRBJ1-2, with 9 bases fitting TRBD1. This CDR3 has 16 residues. CDR1 and CDR2 (germline): SGHNT, YYREEE (reference sequence). V lost 4 bases and J lost 2; bases outside the gene matches: 9. The CDR3: CASSVPGQGFNYGYTF. The CDR3, as DNA: TGTGCCAGCAGCGTACCGGGACAGGGATTCAACTATGGCTACACCTTC.

This chain uses TRBV6-2 or TRBV6-3 with TRBJ2-1; D uncertain. The CDR3 has 12 residues. Germline values: CDR1 MNHEY, CDR2 SVGEGT. Trimming stripped 4 bases from V and 7 bases from J, with 8 bases between. CDR3 nucleotides: TGTGCCAGCAGTTCAACCCAGAATGAGCAGTTCTTC. Protein sequence: CASSSTQNEQFF.

The chain employs TRBV11-1 and TRBJ2-2, with D tentatively TRBD1 (6 bases). The CDR3 covers 18 residues. With 0 bases removed from V and 0 bases from J, the gap between germline ends came to 14 bases. Germline assignment: CDR1 SGHAT and CDR2 FQDESV (reference sequence). CDR3 loop: CASSLAPMGQTNTGELFF. The CDR3 bases are TGTGCCAGCAGCTTAGCCCCAATGGGACAAACGAACACCGGGGAGCTGTTTTTT.

The chain employs TRBV7-9 and TRBJ1-1, with D possibly TRBD1 on 6 matching bases. V lost 5 bases and J lost 0, with 10 bases in between. CDR1 and CDR2 (germline): SEHNR, FQNEAQ (reference sequence). The length of the CDR3 is 14 residues. The CDR3 bases are TGTGCCAGCAGCCCACAGGGTATGAACACTGAAGCTTTCTTT. Translated, it gives CASSPQGMNTEAFF.

The rearrangement joins TRBV18 to TRBJ2-3; 13 bases fit TRBD2. Germline-derived CDR1 and CDR2 are KGHSH and LQKENI. V shed 2 bases, J shed 1 base, and the junction held 6 bases outside the gene matches. This CDR3 contains 18 residues. CDR3 bases: TGTGCCAGCTCACCAACTAGCGGGGGGGCCGCTGGCACAGATACGCAGTATTTT. Translated: CASSPTSGGAAGTDTQYF.

V is TRBV6-6 and J is TRBJ1-6; possibly TRBD1 for D (6 bases). Trimming pared 5 bases from V and 11 bases from J, leaving 16 bases between. The CDR3 loop spans 14 amino acids. Germline assignment: CDR1 MNHNY and CDR2 SVGAGI (reference sequence). The CDR3 spells CASSPERGIAPLHF. CDR3 nucleotides: TGTGCCAGCAGTCCCGAAAGGGGGATTGCACCCCTCCACTTT.

The chain joins TRBV9 to TRBJ1-2; D may be TRBD1 (6 bases). Germline-derived CDR1 and CDR2 are SGDLS and YYNGEE. V shed 0 bases and J shed 5 bases, with 14 bases lying between them. This CDR3 has 15 residues. The CDR3 reads CASSVAGGHGYGYTF. In nucleotides, the CDR3 is TGTGCCAGCAGCGTAGCGGGGGGGCATGGTTATGGCTACACCTTC.

V usage is TRBV18 and J usage is TRBJ2-3, with 7 bases lining up with TRBD1. Germline V gives CDR1 KGHSH, CDR2 LQKENI. There are 14 residues in the CDR3. The V segment lost 2 bases and the J segment 1 base; nucleotides outside the gene matches: 0. Here the CDR3 DNA reads TGTGCCAGCTCACCAACAGGGGGCACAGATACGCAGTATTTT. Protein sequence: CASSPTGGTDTQYF.